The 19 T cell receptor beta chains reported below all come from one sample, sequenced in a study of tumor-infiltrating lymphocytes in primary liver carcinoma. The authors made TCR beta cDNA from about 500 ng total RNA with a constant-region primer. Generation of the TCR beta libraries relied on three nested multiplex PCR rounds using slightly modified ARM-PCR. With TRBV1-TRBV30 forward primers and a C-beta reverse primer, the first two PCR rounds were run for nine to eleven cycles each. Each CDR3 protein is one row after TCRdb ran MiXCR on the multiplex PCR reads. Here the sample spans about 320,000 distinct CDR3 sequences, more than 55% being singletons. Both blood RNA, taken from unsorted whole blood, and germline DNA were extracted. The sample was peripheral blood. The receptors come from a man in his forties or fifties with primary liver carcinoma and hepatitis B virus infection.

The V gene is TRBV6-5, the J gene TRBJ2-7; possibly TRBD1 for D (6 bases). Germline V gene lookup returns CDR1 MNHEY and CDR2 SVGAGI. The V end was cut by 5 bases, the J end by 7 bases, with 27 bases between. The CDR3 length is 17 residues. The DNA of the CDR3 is TGTGCCAGCAGTCCCGGGACAAGGATGAAGGGCCTACGGGAGCAGTACTTC. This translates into CASSPGTRMKGLREQYF.

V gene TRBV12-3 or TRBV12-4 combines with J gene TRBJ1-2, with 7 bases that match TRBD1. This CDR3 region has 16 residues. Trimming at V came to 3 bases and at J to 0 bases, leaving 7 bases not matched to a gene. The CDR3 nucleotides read TGTGCCAGCAGTTTGCAAGGGGGCACGACTAACTATGGCTACACCTTC. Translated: CASSLQGGTTNYGYTF.

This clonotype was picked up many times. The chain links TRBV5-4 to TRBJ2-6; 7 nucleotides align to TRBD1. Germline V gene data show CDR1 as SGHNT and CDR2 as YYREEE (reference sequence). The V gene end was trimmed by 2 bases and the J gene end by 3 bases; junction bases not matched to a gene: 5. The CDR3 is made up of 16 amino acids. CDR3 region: CASSLGGAGGANVLTF. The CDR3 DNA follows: TGTGCCAGCAGCTTAGGGGGCGCGGGTGGGGCCAACGTCCTGACTTTC.

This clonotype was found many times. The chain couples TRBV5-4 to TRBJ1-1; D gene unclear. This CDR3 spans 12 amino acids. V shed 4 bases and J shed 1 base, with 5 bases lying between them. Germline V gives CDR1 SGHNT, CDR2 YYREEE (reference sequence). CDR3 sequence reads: CASSPRNTEAFF. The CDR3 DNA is TGTGCCAGCAGCCCCAGGAACACTGAAGCTTTCTTT. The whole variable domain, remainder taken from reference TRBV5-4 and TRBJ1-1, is ETGVTQSPTHLIKTRGQQVTLRCSSQSGHNTVSWYQQALGQGPQFIFQYYREEENGRGNFPPRFSGLQFPNYSSELNVNALELDDSALYLCASSPRNTEAFFGQGTRLTVV.

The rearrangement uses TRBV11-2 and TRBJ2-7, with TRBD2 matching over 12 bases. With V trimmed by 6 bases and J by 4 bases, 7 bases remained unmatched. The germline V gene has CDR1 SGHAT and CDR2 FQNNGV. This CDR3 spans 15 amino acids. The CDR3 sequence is CASRSLAGGWYEQYF. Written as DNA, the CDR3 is TGTGCCAGCAGGTCACTAGCGGGAGGTTGGTACGAGCAGTACTTC.

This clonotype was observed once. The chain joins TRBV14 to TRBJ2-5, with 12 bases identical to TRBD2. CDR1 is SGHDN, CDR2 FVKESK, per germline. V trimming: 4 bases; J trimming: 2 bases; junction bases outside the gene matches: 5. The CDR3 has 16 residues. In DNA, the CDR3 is TGTGCCAGCAGCCTTAGACTAGCGGGAGTGCAAGAGACCCAGTACTTC. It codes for CASSLRLAGVQETQYF.

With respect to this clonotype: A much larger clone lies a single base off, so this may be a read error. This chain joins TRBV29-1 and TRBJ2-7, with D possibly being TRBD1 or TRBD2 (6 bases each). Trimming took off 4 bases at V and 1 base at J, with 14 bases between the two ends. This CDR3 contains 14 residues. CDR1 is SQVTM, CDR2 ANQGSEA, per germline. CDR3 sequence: CSVVGGQKSYEQYF. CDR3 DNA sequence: TGCAGCGTTGTCGGGGGACAAAAATCCTACGAGCAGTACTTC.

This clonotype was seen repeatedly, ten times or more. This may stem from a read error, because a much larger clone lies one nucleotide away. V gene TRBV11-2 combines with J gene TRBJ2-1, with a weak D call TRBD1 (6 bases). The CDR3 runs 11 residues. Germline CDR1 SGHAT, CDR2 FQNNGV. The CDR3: CASSHRTEQLF. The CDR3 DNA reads TGTGCCAGCAGCCACAGGACAGAGCAGCTCTTC.

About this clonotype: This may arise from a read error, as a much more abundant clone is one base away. The CDR3 DNA sequence: TGTGCCAGCAGTTCCGTTCCCCCGGAGGGGCCGGCGGCCGGGGAGCTGTTTTTT. Its protein is CASSSVPPEGPAAGELFF. This chain connects TRBV6-6 to TRBJ2-2; D may be TRBD2 (6 bases). V was clipped by 4 bases and J by 6 bases, with 24 bases between them. This CDR3 contains 18 residues. The germline gives CDR1 MNHNY, CDR2 SVGAGI (reference sequence).

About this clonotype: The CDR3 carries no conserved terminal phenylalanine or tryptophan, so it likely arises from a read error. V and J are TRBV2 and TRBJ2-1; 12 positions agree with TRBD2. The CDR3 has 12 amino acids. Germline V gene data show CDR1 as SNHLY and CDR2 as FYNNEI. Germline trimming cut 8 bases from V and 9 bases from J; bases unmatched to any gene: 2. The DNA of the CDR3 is TGTGCCAGCGGGGGACTAGCGGGTGAGCAGTTCGTC. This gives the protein CASGGLAGEQFV.

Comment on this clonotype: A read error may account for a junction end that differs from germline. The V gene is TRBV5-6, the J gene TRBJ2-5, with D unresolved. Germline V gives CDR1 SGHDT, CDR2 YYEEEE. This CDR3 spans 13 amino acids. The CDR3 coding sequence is TGTGCCAGCAGCATATGGTCCCGAGAGACACAGTACTTC. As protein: CASSIWSRETQYF. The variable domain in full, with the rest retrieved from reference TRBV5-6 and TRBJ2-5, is DAGVTQSPTHLIKTRGQQVTLRCSPKSGHDTVSWYQQALGQGPQFIFQYYEEEERQRGNFPDRFSGHQFPNYSSELNVNALLLGDSALYLCASSIWSRETQYFGPGTRLLVL.

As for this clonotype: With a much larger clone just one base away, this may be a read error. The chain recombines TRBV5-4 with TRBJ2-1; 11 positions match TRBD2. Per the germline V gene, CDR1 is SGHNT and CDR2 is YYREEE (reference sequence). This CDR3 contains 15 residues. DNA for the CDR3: TGTGCCAGCAGCTTGACTAGCGGGAGTTACAATGGCCAGCTCTTC. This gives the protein CASSLTSGSYNGQLF.

Here the CDR3 reads CSPTGQADSYEQYF. As DNA, the CDR3 is TGCAGCCCTACCGGCCAGGCGGACTCCTACGAGCAGTACTTC. The chain couples TRBV29-1 to TRBJ2-7; D gene ambiguous. Germline-derived CDR1 and CDR2 are SQVTM and ANQGSEA. The CDR3 totals 14 residues. Trimming pared 8 bases from V and 0 bases from J, leaving 17 bases between.

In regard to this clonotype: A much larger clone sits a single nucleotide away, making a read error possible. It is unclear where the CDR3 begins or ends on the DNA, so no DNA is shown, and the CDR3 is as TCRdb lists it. The CDR3 protein is CATYQCRGGNTGELFF. V usage is TRBV6-1 and J usage is TRBJ2-2; no DNA check was done on the table's D call, TRBD1. With termini counted, the CDR3 has 16 amino acids. Germline loops: CDR1 MNHNS, CDR2 SASEGT.

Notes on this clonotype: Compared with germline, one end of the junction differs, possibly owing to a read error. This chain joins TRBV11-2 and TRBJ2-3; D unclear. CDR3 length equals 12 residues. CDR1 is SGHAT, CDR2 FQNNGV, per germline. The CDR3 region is CASSLDRDTPFF. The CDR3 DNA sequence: TGTGCCAGCAGCTTAGATAGGGATACGCCGTTTTTT.

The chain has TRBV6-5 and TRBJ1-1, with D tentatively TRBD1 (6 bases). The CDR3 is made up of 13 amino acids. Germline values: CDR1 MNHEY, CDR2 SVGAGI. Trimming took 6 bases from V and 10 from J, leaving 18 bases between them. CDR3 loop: CASSPGTLMGAFF. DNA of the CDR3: TGTGCCAGCAGCCCCGGGACATTGATGGGAGCTTTCTTT.

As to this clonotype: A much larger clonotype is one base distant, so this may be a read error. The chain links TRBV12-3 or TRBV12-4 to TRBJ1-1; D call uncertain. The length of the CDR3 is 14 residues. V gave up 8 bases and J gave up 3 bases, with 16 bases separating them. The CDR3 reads CASGLHGWDTEAFF. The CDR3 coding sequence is TGTGCCAGCGGTCTGCACGGGTGGGACACTGAAGCTTTCTTT.

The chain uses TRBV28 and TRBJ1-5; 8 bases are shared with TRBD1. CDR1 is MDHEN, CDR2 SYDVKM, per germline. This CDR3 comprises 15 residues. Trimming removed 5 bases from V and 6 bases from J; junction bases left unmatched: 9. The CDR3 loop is CASSLPTGVGQPQHF. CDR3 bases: TGTGCCAGCAGTCTACCGACAGGGGTGGGTCAGCCCCAGCATTTT.

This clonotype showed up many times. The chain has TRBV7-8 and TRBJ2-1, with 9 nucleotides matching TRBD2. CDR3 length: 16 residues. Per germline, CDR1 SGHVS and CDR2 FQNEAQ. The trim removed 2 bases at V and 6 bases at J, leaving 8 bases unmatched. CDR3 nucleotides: TGTGCCAGCAGCTTAAGCTGGGGTAGCGGGGGCAATGAGCAGTTCTTC. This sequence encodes CASSLSWGSGGNEQFF.